This T cell receptor beta chain is drawn from a study of blood T cell repertoires in COVID-19. As for the study in general: COVID-19 samples, acute and convalescent, were from the United States, Italy and Spain. T cells, B-cell-depleted T cells, or PBMCs provided the cDNA or gDNA that served as material.

Authors' data handling: Cell counts per sample came from amplifying reference gene primers. Repertoires were generated with immunoSEQ multiplex PCR, while TCRdb's copy carries only in-frame clones and drops some. That table furnishes V, J and clone size, whereas the DNA furnished D and trimming. The table shows about 200,000 clones, with 90% occurring only once. The CDR3 has 13 amino acids. The germline V gene has CDR1 KGHSH and CDR2 LQKENI. V was cut by 3 bases and J by 5 bases, with 7 bases left in between. This clonotype was sampled from a man over 45 with acute or convalescent COVID-19. The V and J genes are TRBV18 and TRBJ1-4; D remains ambiguous. The sequencing sample was made of peripheral blood. The CDR3 loop reads CASSPDGNEKLFF. The CDR3 DNA reads TGTGCCAGCTCACCCGACGGGAATGAAAAACTGTTTTTT.